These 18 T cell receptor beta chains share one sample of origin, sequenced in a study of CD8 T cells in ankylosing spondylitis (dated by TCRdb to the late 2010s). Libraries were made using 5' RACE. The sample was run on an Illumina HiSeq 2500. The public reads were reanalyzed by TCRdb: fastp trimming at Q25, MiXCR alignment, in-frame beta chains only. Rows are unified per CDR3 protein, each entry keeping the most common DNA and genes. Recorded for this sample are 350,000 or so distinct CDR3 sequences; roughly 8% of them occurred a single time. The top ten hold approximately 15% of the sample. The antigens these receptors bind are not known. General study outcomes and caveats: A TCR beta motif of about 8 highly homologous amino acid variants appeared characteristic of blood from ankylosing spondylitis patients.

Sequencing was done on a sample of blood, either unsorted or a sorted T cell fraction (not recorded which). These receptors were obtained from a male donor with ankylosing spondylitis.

The CDR3 DNA reads TGCAGCGGAAAAGGGGGCCCGAACACTGAAGCTTTCTTT. Protein: CSGKGGPNTEAFF. The chain uses TRBV29-1 and TRBJ1-1; 7 bases agree with TRBD1. From germline, CDR1 is SQVTM and CDR2 ANQGSEA. CDR3 length equals 13 residues. V shed 7 bases, J shed 1 base, and the junction held 6 bases outside the gene matches.

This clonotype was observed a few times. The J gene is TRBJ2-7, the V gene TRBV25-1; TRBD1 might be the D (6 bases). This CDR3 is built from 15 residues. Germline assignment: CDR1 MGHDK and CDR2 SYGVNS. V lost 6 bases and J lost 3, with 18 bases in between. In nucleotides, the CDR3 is TGTGCCAGCAGAGAAGGACAGACTGTGGACTACGAGCAGTACTTC. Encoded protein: CASREGQTVDYEQYF.

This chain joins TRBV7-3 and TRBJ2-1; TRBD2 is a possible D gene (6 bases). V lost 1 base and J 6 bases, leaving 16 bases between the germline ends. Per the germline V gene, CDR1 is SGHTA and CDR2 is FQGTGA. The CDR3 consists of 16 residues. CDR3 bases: TGTGCCAGCAGCTTAATCCCCTCGGGGGTAGGCAATGAGCAGTTCTTC. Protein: CASSLIPSGVGNEQFF.

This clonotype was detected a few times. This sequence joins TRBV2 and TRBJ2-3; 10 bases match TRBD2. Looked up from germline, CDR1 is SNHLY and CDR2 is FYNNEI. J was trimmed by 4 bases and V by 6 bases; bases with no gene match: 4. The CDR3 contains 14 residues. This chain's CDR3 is CASRGSGRADTQYF. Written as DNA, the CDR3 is TGTGCCAGCAGGGGAAGCGGGAGGGCAGATACGCAGTATTTT.

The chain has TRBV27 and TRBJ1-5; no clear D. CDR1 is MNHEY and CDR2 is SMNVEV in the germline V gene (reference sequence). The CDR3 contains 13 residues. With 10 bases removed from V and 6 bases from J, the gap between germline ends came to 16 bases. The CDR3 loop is CATATGVGQPQHF. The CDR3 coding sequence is TGTGCCACCGCTACCGGGGTAGGTCAGCCCCAGCATTTT.

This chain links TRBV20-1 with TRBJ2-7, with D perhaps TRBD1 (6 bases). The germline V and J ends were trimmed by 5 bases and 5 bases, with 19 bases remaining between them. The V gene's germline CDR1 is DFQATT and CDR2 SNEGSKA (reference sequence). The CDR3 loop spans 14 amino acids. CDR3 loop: CSAPGSGVEDEQYF. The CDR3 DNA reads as TGCAGTGCTCCAGGGTCAGGGGTAGAGGACGAGCAGTACTTC.

The CDR3 loop reads CASGGGLAGQETQYF. The CDR3 DNA is TGTGCTAGTGGGGGTGGACTAGCGGGTCAAGAGACCCAGTACTTC. The rearrangement uses TRBV12-5 and TRBJ2-5; 11 bases are a match to TRBD2. The ends lost 6 bases at V and 2 bases at J; junction bases unmatched: 5. In germline, CDR1 is LGHNT, CDR2 FRNRAP. CDR3 size: 15 residues. Drawing the rest from reference TRBV12-5 and TRBJ2-5, the complete variable domain is DARVTQTPRHKVTEMGQEVTMRCQPILGHNTVFWYRQTMMQGLELLAYFRNRAPLDDSGMPKDRFSAEMPDATLATLKIQPSEPRDSAVYFCASGGGLAGQETQYFGPGTRLLVL.

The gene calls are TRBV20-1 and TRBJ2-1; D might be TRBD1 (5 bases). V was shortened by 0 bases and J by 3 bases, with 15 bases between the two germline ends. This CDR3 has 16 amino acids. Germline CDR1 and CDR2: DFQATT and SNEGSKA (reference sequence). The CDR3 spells CSARDPDKPYYNEQFF. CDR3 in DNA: TGCAGTGCTAGAGATCCGGACAAACCTTACTACAATGAGCAGTTCTTC.

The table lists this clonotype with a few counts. The CDR3 reads CASRRDGSYEQYF. In DNA form, the CDR3 reads TGTGCCAGCAGACGGGACGGGTCCTACGAGCAGTACTTC. This chain joins TRBV28 and TRBJ2-7; D is possibly TRBD1 or TRBD2 (5 bases each). V was shortened by 6 bases and J by 1 base, with 10 bases between the two germline ends. This CDR3 contains 13 residues. The germline V gene encodes CDR1 MDHEN and CDR2 SYDVKM.

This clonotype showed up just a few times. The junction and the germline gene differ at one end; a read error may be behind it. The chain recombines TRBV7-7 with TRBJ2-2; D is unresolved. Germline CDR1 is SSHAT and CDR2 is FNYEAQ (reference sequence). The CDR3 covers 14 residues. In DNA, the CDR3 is TGTGCTAGCAGCTTCCGCCCGAACACCGGGGAGCTGTTTTTT. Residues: CASSFRPNTGELFF.

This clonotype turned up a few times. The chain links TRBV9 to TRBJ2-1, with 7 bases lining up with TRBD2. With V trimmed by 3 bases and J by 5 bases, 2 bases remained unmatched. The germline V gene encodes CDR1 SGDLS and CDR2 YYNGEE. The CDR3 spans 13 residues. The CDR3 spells CASSGGGNNEQFF. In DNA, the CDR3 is TGTGCCAGCAGCGGCGGGGGAAACAATGAGCAGTTCTTC. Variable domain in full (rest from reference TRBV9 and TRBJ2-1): DSGVTQTPKHLITATGQRVTLRCSPRSGDLSVYWYQQSLDQGLQFLIQYYNGEERAKGNILERFSAQQFPDLHSELNLSSLELGDSALYFCASSGGGNNEQFFGPGTRLTVL.

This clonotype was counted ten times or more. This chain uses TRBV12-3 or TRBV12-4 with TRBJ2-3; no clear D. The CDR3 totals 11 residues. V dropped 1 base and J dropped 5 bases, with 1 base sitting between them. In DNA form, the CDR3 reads TGTGCCAGCAGTTTAGTAGATACGCAGTATTTT. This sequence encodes CASSLVDTQYF.

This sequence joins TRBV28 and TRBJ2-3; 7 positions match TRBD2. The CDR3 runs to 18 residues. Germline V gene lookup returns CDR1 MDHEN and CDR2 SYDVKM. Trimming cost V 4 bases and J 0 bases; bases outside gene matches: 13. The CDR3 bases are TGTGCCAGCAGTTACCGGCCCCTTAGCGGGCCCAGCACAGATACGCAGTATTTT. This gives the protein CASSYRPLSGPSTDTQYF.

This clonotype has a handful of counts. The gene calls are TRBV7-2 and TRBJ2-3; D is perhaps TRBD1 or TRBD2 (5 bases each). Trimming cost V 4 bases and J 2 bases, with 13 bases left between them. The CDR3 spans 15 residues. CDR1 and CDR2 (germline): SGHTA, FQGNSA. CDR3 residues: CASSYRGAYTDTQYF. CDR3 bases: TGTGCCAGCAGCTACAGAGGGGCATACACAGATACGCAGTATTTT. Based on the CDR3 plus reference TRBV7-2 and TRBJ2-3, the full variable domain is GAGVSQSPSNKVTEKGKDVELRCDPISGHTALYWYRQSLGQGLEFLIYFQGNSAPDKSGLPSDRFSAERTGGSVSTLTIQRTQQEDSAVYLCASSYRGAYTDTQYFGPGTRLTVL.

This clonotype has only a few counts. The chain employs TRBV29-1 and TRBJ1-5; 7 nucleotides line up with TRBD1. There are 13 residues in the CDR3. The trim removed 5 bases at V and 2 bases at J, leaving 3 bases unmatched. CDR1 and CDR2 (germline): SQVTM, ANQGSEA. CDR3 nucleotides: TGCAGCGTTACCGGGACAGGCAATCAGCCCCAGCATTTT. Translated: CSVTGTGNQPQHF. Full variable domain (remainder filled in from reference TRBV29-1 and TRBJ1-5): SAVISQKPSRDICQRGTSLTIQCQVDSQVTMMFWYRQQPGQSLTLIATANQGSEATYESGFVIDKFPISRPNLTFSTLTVSNMSPEDSSIYLCSVTGTGNQPQHFGDGTRLSIL.

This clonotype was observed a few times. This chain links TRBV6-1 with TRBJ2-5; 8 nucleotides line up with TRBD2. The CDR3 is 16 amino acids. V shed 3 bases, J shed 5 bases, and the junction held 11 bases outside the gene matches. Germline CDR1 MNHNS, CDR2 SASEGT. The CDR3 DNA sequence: TGTGCCAGCAGTGACCTGGGACTAGTCCGCTCCGAGACCCAGTACTTC. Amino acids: CASSDLGLVRSETQYF.

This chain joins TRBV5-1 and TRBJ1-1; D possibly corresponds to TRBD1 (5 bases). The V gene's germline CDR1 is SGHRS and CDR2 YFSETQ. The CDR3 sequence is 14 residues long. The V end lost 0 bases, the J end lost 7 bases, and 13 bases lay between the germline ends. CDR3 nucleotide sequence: TGCGCCAGCAGCTTGGGGTTTGCGGGGGGTGAAGCTTTCTTT. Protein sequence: CASSLGFAGGEAFF.

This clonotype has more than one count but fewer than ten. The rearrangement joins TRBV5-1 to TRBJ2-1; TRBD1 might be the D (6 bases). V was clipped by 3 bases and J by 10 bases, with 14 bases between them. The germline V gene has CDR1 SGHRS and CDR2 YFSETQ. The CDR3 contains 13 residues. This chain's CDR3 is CASSYELTGEQFF. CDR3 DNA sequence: TGCGCCAGCAGCTACGAGTTAACAGGGGAGCAGTTCTTC.